The clone carrying this TCR beta chain was detected a few times. Its antigen remains unknown. This sample stems from a study of blood T cells in healthy people across ages. Study results and caveats: Getting older went along with TCR beta diversity per million T cells dropping roughly linearly.

For the second PCR, which ran for roughly 7 to 11 cycles, a sample-barcoded 5' primer and a J-beta primer mix were used. TCRdb used MiXCR to reprocess the 5' RACE reads, holding one entry per CDR3 protein. The sample includes about 760,000 distinct CDR3 sequences, more than 50% of them seen just once. The germline V and J ends were trimmed by 8 bases and 7 bases, with 12 bases remaining between them. This CDR3 is 13 amino acids long. The germline gives CDR1 ENHRY, CDR2 SYGVKD. The rearrangement uses TRBV10-3 and TRBJ1-6, with D perhaps matching TRBD1 (5 bases). This clonotype was obtained from a man in his forties or fifties in good health. The sample was blood. The CDR3 DNA reads as TGTGCCATCGGACTGGGGGGAAATTCACCCCTCCACTTT. Residues: CAIGLGGNSPLHF.